The clone carrying this TCR beta chain was detected ten times or more. Germline V gives CDR1 MNHEY, CDR2 SVGEGT. Trimming removed 4 bases from V and 3 bases from J; junction bases left unmatched: 3. The CDR3 consists of 14 residues. TCRdb recomputed calls from the 5' RACE reads with MiXCR, one row per CDR3 protein. This table has 350,000 to 500,000 distinct CDR3 sequences, 20% appearing once. The sample originates from a study of T-cell memory formation after mild COVID-19. The sequence was obtained from an adult woman who had mild COVID-19 (a few samples of this study predate the infection). Cell type and time point are not known. The specimen sequenced was PBMCs or a T cell subset sorted from them (not recorded which). The chain joins TRBV6-2 or TRBV6-3 to TRBJ2-7; TRBD1 matches 10 bases. As DNA, the CDR3 is TGTGCCAGCAGTTCCGGGACAGGGGACTACGAGCAGTACTTC. The encoded protein is CASSSGTGDYEQYF.